The TCR beta chain under discussion was sequenced for a study of T cell repertoires in cytomegalovirus infection. Study-level results: Predominance within the ex vivo response was attributable to HLA-C-restricted CMV-specific TCR beta clonotypes.

MiXCR, applied by TCRdb to the reads, yields one record per CDR3 protein. The table records around 710,000 distinct CDR3 sequences, around 29% of them present only once. On this clonotype itself: Its antigen is undetermined.

With 3 bases removed from V and 4 bases from J, the gap between germline ends came to 16 bases. CDR3 size: 15 residues. Germline-derived CDR1 and CDR2 are DFQATT and SNEGSKA (reference sequence). The chain carries TRBV20-1 and TRBJ2-1; D may be TRBD1 (6 bases). The sequences come from cultured CD8+ T cells from PBMCs, collected from culture after CMV antigen stimulation. The clonotype comes from a human donor in good health (CMV status not recorded). Some clones in this sample may be carry-over from other donors' samples. In DNA, the CDR3 is TGCAGTGCTAGGGACAGTTCCTTGGAATACAATGAGCAGTTCTTC. Its translation is CSARDSSLEYNEQFF.